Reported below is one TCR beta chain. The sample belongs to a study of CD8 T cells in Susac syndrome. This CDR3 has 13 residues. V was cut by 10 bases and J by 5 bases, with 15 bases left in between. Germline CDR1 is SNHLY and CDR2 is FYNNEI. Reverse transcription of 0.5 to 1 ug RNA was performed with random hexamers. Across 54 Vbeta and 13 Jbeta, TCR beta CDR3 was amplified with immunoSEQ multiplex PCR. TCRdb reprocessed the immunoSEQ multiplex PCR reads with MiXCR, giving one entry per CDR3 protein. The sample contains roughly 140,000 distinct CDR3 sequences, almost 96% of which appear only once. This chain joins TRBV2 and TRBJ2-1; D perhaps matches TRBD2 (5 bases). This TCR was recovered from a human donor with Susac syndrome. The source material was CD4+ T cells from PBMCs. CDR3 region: CATERERDNEQFF. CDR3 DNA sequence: TGTGCCACCGAGAGGGAGAGGGACAATGAGCAGTTCTTC.